This T cell receptor (beta chain) originates from a study of cytotoxic CD8 clonotypes in ibrutinib-treated CLL. The CDR3 has 15 residues. Trimming at V came to 5 bases and at J to 4 bases, leaving 5 bases not matched to a gene. The germline gives CDR1 MNHEY, CDR2 SMNVEV (reference sequence). The repertoire was sequenced with immunoSEQ multiplex PCR; TCRdb's copy has only in-frame clones and lacks some. The sample has 150,000 to 250,000 clones, roughly 72% seen once. The specimen comprised PBMCs, sampled after 24 months of ibrutinib treatment. This receptor was identified in a human donor with chronic lymphocytic leukemia. This chain uses TRBV27 with TRBJ2-1, with 10 bases identical to TRBD2. The CDR3 loop reads CASSTSGRAYNEQFF. DNA for the CDR3: TGTGCCAGCAGTACGAGCGGGAGGGCGTACAATGAGCAGTTCTTC.